This passage covers 8 T cell receptor beta chains from one sample sequenced in a study of shared clonotypes between healthy human individuals. Measured with immunoSEQ multiplex PCR; TCRdb has only the in-frame clones, and not every one. The sample holds a few million clones, 85% to 95% seen once. The sequenced sample was naive CD4+ T cells sorted from blood. Subset described: CD45RA+ positively selected. Source of these receptors: a man aged 18 to 29 in good health.

This chain links TRBV7-2 with TRBJ1-1; D ambiguous. Germline lookup yields CDR1 SGHTA and CDR2 FQGNSA. The CDR3 is made up of 14 amino acids. V lost 3 bases to trimming and J lost 1 base, with 9 bases between them. As DNA, the CDR3 is TGTGCCAGCAGCTTCGAGGCCGGGAACACTGAAGCTTTCTTT. Translating it yields CASSFEAGNTEAFF.

The chain recombines TRBV19 with TRBJ2-3, with TRBD2 matching over 7 bases. The junction had 8 bases not matched to a gene; V was cut back by 7 bases and J by 7 bases. CDR3 length equals 13 residues. Germline lookup yields CDR1 LNHDA and CDR2 SQIVND (reference sequence). The CDR3 DNA reads as TGTGCCAGTATACCCGGGGGGACGAATACGCAGTATTTT. It translates to CASIPGGTNTQYF.

The CDR3 protein is CASSFTSDTQYF. The CDR3 DNA is TGTGCCAGCAGCTTTACTTCAGATACGCAGTATTTT. This sequence joins TRBV5-6 and TRBJ2-3; D is uncertain. CDR3 size: 12 residues. V lost 2 bases, J lost 4 bases, and 5 bases lay in between. Germline assignment: CDR1 SGHDT and CDR2 YYEEEE.

This clone was seen a single time. J is TRBJ1-6 and V is TRBV6-4, with TRBD1 identical over 9 bases. The V segment lost 0 bases and the J segment 8 bases; nucleotides outside the gene matches: 5. The CDR3 consists of 16 residues. The germline CDR1 and CDR2 sequences are MRHNA and SNTAGT. CDR3 in DNA: TGTGCCAGCAGTGACTCTCTGGACAGGGGTTATTCACCCCTCCACTTT. Amino acid sequence: CASSDSLDRGYSPLHF.

The rearrangement links TRBV19 to TRBJ2-4, with D possibly being TRBD2 (6 bases). The CDR3 loop spans 13 amino acids. The germline V gene encodes CDR1 LNHDA and CDR2 SQIVND (reference sequence). V lost 9 bases and J 0 bases, leaving 9 bases between the germline ends. The CDR3 is CASQGLAKNIQYF. CDR3 DNA sequence: TGTGCCAGCCAGGGACTAGCCAAAAACATTCAGTACTTC.

The chain employs TRBV19 and TRBJ2-3; TRBD2 aligns across 9 bases. Losses at the gene ends were 5 bases for V and 0 bases for J; bases not matched to a gene: 6. The CDR3 consists of 16 residues. Per germline, CDR1 LNHDA and CDR2 SQIVND (reference sequence). CDR3 amino acids: CASSSTSGYSTDTQYF. CDR3 nucleotides: TGTGCCAGTAGTTCGACTAGCGGTTATAGCACAGATACGCAGTATTTT.

The V and J genes are TRBV11-2 and TRBJ2-1, with D possibly TRBD2 on 6 matching bases. Trimming left V 2 bases short and J 4 bases short, with 9 bases between. Germline V CDR1 and CDR2: SGHAT, FQNNGV. The CDR3 runs to 14 residues. CDR3 sequence: CASSLSGPYNEQFF. The CDR3 DNA reads as TGTGCCAGCAGCTTAAGCGGGCCATACAATGAGCAGTTCTTC. Complete variable domain (other parts from reference TRBV11-2 and TRBJ2-1): EAGVAQSPRYKIIEKRQSVAFWCNPISGHATLYWYQQILGQGPKLLIQFQNNGVVDDSQLPKDRFSAERLKGVDSTLKIQPAKLEDSAVYLCASSLSGPYNEQFFGPGTRLTVL.

This chain links TRBV10-1 with TRBJ2-2; 13 positions match TRBD2. CDR3 length: 16 residues. V trimming: 5 bases; J trimming: 4 bases; junction bases outside the gene matches: 4. The germline V gene has CDR1 WNHNN and CDR2 SYGVQD (reference sequence). CDR3 nucleotide sequence: TGCGCCAGCAGTCACAGGACTAGCGGGAGCACCGGGGAGCTGTTTTTT. Its translation: CASSHRTSGSTGELFF.